This T cell receptor (beta chain) derives from a study of T cell responses to AZD1222 COVID-19 vaccine. Assay used: immunoSEQ multiplex PCR; TCRdb lists only in-frame clones, some missing. The table has 180,000 or so clones, under 95% seen once. Study-wide results and limits: Seropositive status at baseline applied to only five or six AZD1222 recipients.

Second-dose schedules of about 4 or about 12 weeks were combined. Concerning this clone: The target antigen is unknown.

The CDR3 is 13 residues long. V lost 6 bases and J 2 bases, leaving 10 bases between the germline ends. Germline V gene sequence: CDR1 KGHSH, CDR2 LQKENI. This chain links TRBV18 with TRBJ2-5; tentative D call: TRBD1 (6 bases). Sample: peripheral blood, taken 28 days after the second AZD1222 dose. This TCR came from an adult who received the AZD1222 COVID-19 vaccine. The CDR3 region has the DNA TGTGCCAGCTCCCAGGGGCTGCAAGAGACCCAGTACTTC. Protein product: CASSQGLQETQYF.